The 25 T cell receptor beta chains presented below share a single source sample, sequenced in a study of T cell responses to AZD1222 COVID-19 vaccine. The table came from immunoSEQ multiplex PCR; TCRdb's copy has only in-frame clones and leaves some out. This table holds some 150,000 clones, roughly nine tenths found once. Sequencing used peripheral blood, obtained on day 0 of AZD1222 vaccination. The receptors stem from an adult in good health.

The chain is built from TRBV27 and TRBJ2-7, with D unresolved. Germline CDR1 and CDR2: MNHEY and SMNVEV (reference sequence). Trimming removed 1 base from V and 3 bases from J, with 13 bases in between. The length of the CDR3 is 15 residues. As DNA, the CDR3 is TGTGCCAGCAGTTTATACGGCACTGGGAACTACGAGCAGTACGTC. Protein product: CASSLYGTGNYEQYV.

The chain employs TRBV20-1 and TRBJ2-7; the D gene is possibly TRBD1 (5 bases). V gave up 3 bases and J gave up 2 bases, with 8 bases separating them. Germline V gives CDR1 DFQATT, CDR2 SNEGSKA (reference sequence). The length of the CDR3 is 12 residues. CDR3 DNA sequence: TGCAGTGCTAGTACAGGACCCTACGAGCAGTACTTC. Protein: CSASTGPYEQYF.

The chain uses TRBV27 and TRBJ2-2; D not resolved. The CDR3 runs to 15 residues. Germline V lookup: CDR1 MNHEY, CDR2 SMNVEV (reference sequence). The V end lost 2 bases, the J end lost 0 bases, and 7 bases lay between the germline ends. This chain's CDR3 is CASSLDTANTGELFF. DNA of the CDR3: TGTGCCAGCAGTTTAGACACAGCGAACACCGGGGAGCTGTTTTTT.

This chain uses TRBV7-3 with TRBJ2-1; D is ambiguous. This CDR3 contains 14 residues. Trimming shortened V by 5 bases and J by 7 bases, and 15 bases separated the two germline ends. The germline gives CDR1 SGHTA, CDR2 FQGTGA. CDR3 sequence (DNA): TGTGCCAGCAGCACCCAAACAAACAAGAATGAGCAGTTCTTC. Amino acids: CASSTQTNKNEQFF.

This chain connects TRBV24-1 to TRBJ1-2; D not certain. Germline V gene data show CDR1 as KGHDR and CDR2 as SFDVKD. The CDR3 extends over 12 amino acids. V lost 8 bases and J lost 3, with 9 bases in between. The CDR3 loop reads CATKVIHYGYTF. CDR3 nucleotide sequence: TGTGCCACCAAGGTAATCCACTATGGCTACACCTTC.

The J gene is TRBJ2-2, the V gene TRBV15; possibly TRBD1 for D (6 bases). Germline CDR1 is LNHNV and CDR2 is YYDKDF (reference sequence). V was trimmed by 0 bases and J by 4 bases, leaving 9 bases between them. The length of the CDR3 is 15 residues. CDR3: CATSRDRGVTGELFF. Here the CDR3 DNA reads TGTGCCACCAGCAGAGACAGGGGAGTCACCGGGGAGCTGTTTTTT.

The V gene is TRBV7-9, the J gene TRBJ1-2, with 8 bases that match TRBD1. CDR3 length: 16 amino acids. The germline V gene encodes CDR1 SEHNR and CDR2 FQNEAQ (reference sequence). After removal of 5 bases from V and 2 bases from J, the junction contained 10 bases not matched to a gene. The CDR3 protein is CASSGQGLGPNYGYTF. As DNA, the CDR3 is TGTGCCAGCAGCGGACAGGGTCTTGGACCGAACTATGGCTACACCTTC.

V usage is TRBV14 and J usage is TRBJ2-1, with D perhaps matching TRBD1 or TRBD2 (5 bases each). Germline V lookup: CDR1 SGHDN, CDR2 FVKESK. The CDR3 runs 14 residues. Deletions cut 4 bases from V and 3 bases from J, with 10 bases between. CDR3 amino acids: CASSLYGGYNEQFF. CDR3 DNA sequence: TGTGCCAGCAGCCTCTATGGGGGCTACAATGAGCAGTTCTTC.

The genes are TRBV28 and TRBJ2-1; TRBD2 agrees at 8 bases. Germline V gene sequence: CDR1 MDHEN, CDR2 SYDVKM. This CDR3 contains 16 residues. J gave up 7 bases and V 4 bases, and 12 bases lay outside the gene matches. In DNA, the CDR3 is TGTGCCAGCAGTTCCCCAGGGGCGGGGGGTACTAATGAGCAGTTCTTC. Translation gives CASSSPGAGGTNEQFF.

This clone was observed a single time. The rearrangement links TRBV30 to TRBJ1-5; 10 bases line up with TRBD1. V shed 2 bases and J 0 bases; nucleotides not matched to a gene: 4. The length of the CDR3 is 16 residues. Germline V gives CDR1 GTSNPN, CDR2 SVGIG (reference sequence). CDR3 amino acids: CAWSRGTGVSNQPQHF. In DNA, the CDR3 is TGTGCCTGGAGTAGGGGGACAGGGGTTAGCAATCAGCCCCAGCATTTT.

V and J are TRBV6-1 and TRBJ1-5, with D perhaps TRBD1 (6 bases). Germline V CDR1 and CDR2: MNHNS, SASEGT. V shed 3 bases and J shed 7 bases, with 13 bases lying between them. The CDR3 loop spans 14 amino acids. The CDR3 coding sequence is TGTGCCAGCAGTGACAGGGGAGGAGGACAGCCCCAGCATTTT. It codes for CASSDRGGGQPQHF.

The gene calls are TRBV7-2 and TRBJ2-1, with D unclear. Germline V CDR1 and CDR2: SGHTA, FQGNSA. The length of the CDR3 is 14 residues. The V and J ends lost 0 bases and 7 bases respectively, with 10 bases between them. The CDR3, as DNA: TGTGCCAGCAGCTTAGCGAGGAGCCCGAATGAGCAGTTCTTC. As protein: CASSLARSPNEQFF.

The V call is TRBV3-1 (or the pseudogene TRBV3-2), the J call TRBJ2-5; 8 nucleotides agree with TRBD2. The ends lost 0 bases at V and 1 base at J; junction bases unmatched: 7. Per the germline V gene, CDR1 is LGHDT and CDR2 is YNNKEL (reference sequence). The CDR3 covers 17 residues. CDR3 DNA sequence: TGTGCCAGCAGCCAAGAAGGGCGGGGGGTTATCCAAGAGACCCAGTACTTC. This codes for CASSQEGRGVIQETQYF.

The gene calls are TRBV19 and TRBJ2-2, with 9 bases aligning to TRBD2. CDR1 LNHDA and CDR2 SQIVND come from the germline V gene (reference sequence). V lost 4 bases to trimming and J lost 6 bases; unmatched junction nucleotides: 6. The CDR3 consists of 15 residues. The CDR3 loop reads CASSKSLAGPGELFF. As DNA, the CDR3 is TGTGCCAGTAGTAAAAGCCTAGCGGGACCCGGGGAGCTGTTTTTT.

J is TRBJ1-2 and V is TRBV10-3; no firm D call. The CDR3 spans 12 residues. V was shortened by 4 bases and J by 8 bases, with 11 bases between the two germline ends. Looked up from germline, CDR1 is ENHRY and CDR2 is SYGVKD. CDR3 region: CAISGQTTGYTF. As DNA, the CDR3 is TGTGCCATCAGTGGGCAGACTACGGGCTACACCTTC.

This clone appeared a single time. The chain has TRBV5-1 and TRBJ2-3, with TRBD2 matching 7 bases. The CDR3 has 15 amino acids. CDR1 is SGHRS, CDR2 YFSETQ, per germline. V trimming: 5 bases; J trimming: 2 bases; junction bases outside the gene matches: 8. CDR3 region: CASRRGGSNTDTQYF. For the CDR3, the DNA is TGCGCCAGCAGGCGGGGCGGGAGCAACACAGATACGCAGTATTTT.

The chain links TRBV5-4 to TRBJ2-1; D remains unclear. This CDR3 contains 16 residues. Trimming cost V 3 bases and J 4 bases, with 17 bases left between them. The germline gives CDR1 SGHNT, CDR2 YYREEE (reference sequence). CDR3 sequence reads: CASSYPRVGGYNEQFF. The CDR3 nucleotides are TGTGCCAGCAGCTACCCTCGGGTGGGCGGTTACAATGAGCAGTTCTTC.

The rearrangement uses TRBV5-6 and TRBJ2-6, with a tentative D call TRBD2 (6 bases). CDR1 is SGHDT, CDR2 YYEEEE, per germline. This CDR3 has 15 amino acids. V was clipped by 3 bases and J by 1 base, with 8 bases between them. CDR3 in DNA: TGTGCCAGCAGCTGGGCGGGGTCTGGGGCCAACGTCCTGACTTTC. It codes for CASSWAGSGANVLTF.

The gene calls are TRBV29-1 and TRBJ1-1; tentative D call: TRBD1 (5 bases). There are 14 residues in the CDR3. The germline V gene encodes CDR1 SQVTM and CDR2 ANQGSEA. V gave up 5 bases and J gave up 4 bases, with 17 bases separating them. CDR3 residues: CSVSGSLVGTEAFF. CDR3 coding DNA: TGCAGCGTTTCAGGGTCCCTTGTGGGCACTGAAGCTTTCTTT.

This chain joins TRBV18 and TRBJ1-6; possibly TRBD1 for D (6 bases). The CDR3 has 15 amino acids. The V and J ends lost 3 bases and 9 bases respectively, with 15 bases between them. Per the germline V gene, CDR1 is KGHSH and CDR2 is LQKENI. CDR3 sequence reads: CASSPDIDRSSPLHF. CDR3 DNA sequence: TGTGCCAGCTCACCGGATATCGACAGGTCTTCACCCCTCCACTTT.

V is TRBV28 and J is TRBJ2-7; TRBD2 agrees at 15 bases. The CDR3 covers 15 residues. After removal of 5 bases from V and 5 bases from J, the junction contained 4 bases not matched to a gene. The V gene's germline CDR1 is MDHEN and CDR2 SYDVKM. CDR3 nucleotides: TGTGCCAGCAGTCTGGGGACTAGCGGGAGGAACGAGCAGTACTTC. Amino acids: CASSLGTSGRNEQYF.

About this clone: The sample has other DNA sequences that encode this CDR3 too. V usage is TRBV29-1 and J usage is TRBJ2-5; 7 bases agree with TRBD1. V was pared by 6 bases and J by 2 bases, with 3 bases of the junction left unmatched. Germline V lookup: CDR1 SQVTM, CDR2 ANQGSEA. This CDR3 has 12 residues. DNA for the CDR3: TGCAGCGTCGGGACAGTTCAAGAGACCCAGTACTTC. Amino acids: CSVGTVQETQYF. Full variable domain (outside the CDR3, taken from reference TRBV29-1 and TRBJ2-5): SAVISQKPSRDICQRGTSLTIQCQVDSQVTMMFWYRQQPGQSLTLIATANQGSEATYESGFVIDKFPISRPNLTFSTLTVSNMSPEDSSIYLCSVGTVQETQYFGPGTRLLVL.

This clone appeared a single time. This same CDR3 is encoded by further DNA sequences in the sample. This chain uses TRBV30 with TRBJ1-2; D gene ambiguous. Germline V gene lookup returns CDR1 GTSNPN and CDR2 SVGIG (reference sequence). This CDR3 contains 11 residues. The V gene lost 1 base and the J gene lost 2 bases, with 2 bases spanning the gap. DNA for the CDR3: TGTGCCTGGAGTGGGAACTATGGCTACACCTTC. Residues: CAWSGNYGYTF.

This clone has a single count. This sequence joins TRBV11-2 and TRBJ2-7; 7 bases line up with TRBD2. CDR3 length: 15 residues. The ends lost 5 bases at V and 1 base at J; junction bases unmatched: 8. The germline V gene has CDR1 SGHAT and CDR2 FQNNGV. The CDR3 region is CASSTSGRGSYEQYF. The CDR3 bases are TGTGCCAGCAGCACCTCGGGGAGGGGTTCCTACGAGCAGTACTTC. Based on the CDR3 plus reference TRBV11-2 and TRBJ2-7, the full variable domain is EAGVAQSPRYKIIEKRQSVAFWCNPISGHATLYWYQQILGQGPKLLIQFQNNGVVDDSQLPKDRFSAERLKGVDSTLKIQPAKLEDSAVYLCASSTSGRGSYEQYFGPGTRLTVT.

The chain recombines TRBV6-5 with TRBJ1-6; unclear D gene. V lost 1 base, J lost 9 bases, and 13 bases lay in between. Germline V CDR1 and CDR2: MNHEY, SVGAGI. This CDR3 has 15 residues. The CDR3 DNA reads TGTGCCAGCAGTTACTTATCCGGGAAAGGTTCACCCCTCCACTTT. Translating it yields CASSYLSGKGSPLHF.